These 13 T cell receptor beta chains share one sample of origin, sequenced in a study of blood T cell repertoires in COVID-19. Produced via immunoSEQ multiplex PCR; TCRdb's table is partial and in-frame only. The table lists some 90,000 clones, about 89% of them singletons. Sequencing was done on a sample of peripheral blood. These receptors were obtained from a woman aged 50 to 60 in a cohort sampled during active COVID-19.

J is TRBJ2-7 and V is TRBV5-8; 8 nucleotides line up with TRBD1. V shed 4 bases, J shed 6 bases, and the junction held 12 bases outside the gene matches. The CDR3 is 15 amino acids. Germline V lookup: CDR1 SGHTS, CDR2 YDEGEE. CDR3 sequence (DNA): TGTGCCAGCAGCCTCCGGGGACAGGTGACGACCGAGCAGTACTTC. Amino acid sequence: CASSLRGQVTTEQYF.

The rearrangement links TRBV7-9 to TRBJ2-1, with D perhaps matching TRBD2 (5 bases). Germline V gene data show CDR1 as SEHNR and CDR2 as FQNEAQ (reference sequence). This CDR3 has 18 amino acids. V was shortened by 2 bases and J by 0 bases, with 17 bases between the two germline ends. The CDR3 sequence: CASSLRGRATSSYNEQFF. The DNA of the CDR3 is TGTGCCAGCAGCTTAAGAGGGCGTGCTACGTCCTCCTACAATGAGCAGTTCTTC.

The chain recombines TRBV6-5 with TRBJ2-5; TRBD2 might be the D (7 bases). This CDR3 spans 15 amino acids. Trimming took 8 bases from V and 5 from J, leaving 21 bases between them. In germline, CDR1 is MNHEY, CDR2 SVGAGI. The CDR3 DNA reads TGTGCCAGCCAACAGGGAGGGCGAGGTCGGGAGACCCAGTACTTC. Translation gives CASQQGGRGRETQYF.

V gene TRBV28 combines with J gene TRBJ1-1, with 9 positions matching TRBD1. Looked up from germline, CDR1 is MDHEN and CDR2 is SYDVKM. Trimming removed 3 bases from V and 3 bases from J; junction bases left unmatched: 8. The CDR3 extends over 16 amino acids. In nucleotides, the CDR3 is TGTGCCAGCAGTTTTGGGTGGACAGGGGAATACACTGAAGCTTTCTTT. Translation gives CASSFGWTGEYTEAFF.

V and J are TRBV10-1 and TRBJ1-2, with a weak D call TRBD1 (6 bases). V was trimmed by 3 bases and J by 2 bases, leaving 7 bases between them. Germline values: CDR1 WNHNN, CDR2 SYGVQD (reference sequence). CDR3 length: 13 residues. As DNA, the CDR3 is TGCGCCAGCAGTGACCAGGGGAACTATGGCTACACCTTC. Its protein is CASSDQGNYGYTF.

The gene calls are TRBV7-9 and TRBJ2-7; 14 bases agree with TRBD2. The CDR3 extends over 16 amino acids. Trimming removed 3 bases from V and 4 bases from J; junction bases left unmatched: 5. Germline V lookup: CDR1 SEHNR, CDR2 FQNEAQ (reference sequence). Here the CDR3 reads CASSFGLAGGGYEQYF. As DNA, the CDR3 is TGTGCCAGCAGCTTCGGACTAGCGGGAGGAGGTTACGAGCAGTACTTC.

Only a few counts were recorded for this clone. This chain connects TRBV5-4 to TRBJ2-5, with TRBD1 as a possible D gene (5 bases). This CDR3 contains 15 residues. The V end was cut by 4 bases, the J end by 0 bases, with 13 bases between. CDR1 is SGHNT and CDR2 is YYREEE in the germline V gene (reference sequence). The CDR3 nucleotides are TGTGCCAGCAGCGCCCAATGGGGCTACCAAGAGACCCAGTACTTC. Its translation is CASSAQWGYQETQYF. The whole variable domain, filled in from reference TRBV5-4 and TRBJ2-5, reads ETGVTQSPTHLIKTRGQQVTLRCSSQSGHNTVSWYQQALGQGPQFIFQYYREEENGRGNFPPRFSGLQFPNYSSELNVNALELDDSALYLCASSAQWGYQETQYFGPGTRLLVL.

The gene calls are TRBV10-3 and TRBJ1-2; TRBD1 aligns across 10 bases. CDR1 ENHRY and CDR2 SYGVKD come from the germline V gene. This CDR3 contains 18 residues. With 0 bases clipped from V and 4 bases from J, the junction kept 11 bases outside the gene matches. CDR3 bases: TGTGCCATCAGTGAGTCTCCGGGACAGGGGCCCCTCGGCTATGGCTACACCTTC. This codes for CAISESPGQGPLGYGYTF.

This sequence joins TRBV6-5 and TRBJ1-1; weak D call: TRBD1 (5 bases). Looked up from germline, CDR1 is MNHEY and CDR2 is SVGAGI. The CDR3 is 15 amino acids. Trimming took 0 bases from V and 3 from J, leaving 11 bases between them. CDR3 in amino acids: CASSYSNSQDTEAFF. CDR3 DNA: TGTGCCAGCAGTTACTCGAATTCACAGGACACTGAAGCTTTCTTT.

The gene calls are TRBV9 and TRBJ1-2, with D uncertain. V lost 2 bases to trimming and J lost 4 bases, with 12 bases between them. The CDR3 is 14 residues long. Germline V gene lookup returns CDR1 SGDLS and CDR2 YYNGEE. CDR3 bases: TGTGCCAGCAGCGTGGGGAGGTTGGGCTATGGCTACACCTTC. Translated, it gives CASSVGRLGYGYTF.

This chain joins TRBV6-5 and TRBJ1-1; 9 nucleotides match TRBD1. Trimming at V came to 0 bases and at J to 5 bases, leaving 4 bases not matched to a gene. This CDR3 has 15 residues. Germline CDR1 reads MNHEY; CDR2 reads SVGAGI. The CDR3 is CASSYSGQGGTEAFF. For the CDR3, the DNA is TGTGCCAGCAGTTACTCGGGACAGGGAGGGACTGAAGCTTTCTTT.

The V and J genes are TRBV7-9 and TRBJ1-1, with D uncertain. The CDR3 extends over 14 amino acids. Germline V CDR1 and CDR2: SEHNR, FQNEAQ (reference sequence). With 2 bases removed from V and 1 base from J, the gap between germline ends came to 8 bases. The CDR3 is CASSLYGENTEAFF. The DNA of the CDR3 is TGTGCCAGCAGCTTATACGGGGAGAACACTGAAGCTTTCTTT.

This CDR3 reads CAWSGQGASPLHF. CDR3 nucleotides: TGTGCCTGGAGTGGACAGGGGGCTTCACCCCTCCACTTT. The chain joins TRBV30 to TRBJ1-6; 10 nucleotides align to TRBD1. The CDR3 totals 13 residues. With 1 base clipped from V and 9 bases from J, the junction kept 0 bases outside the gene matches. CDR1 and CDR2 from the germline V gene are GTSNPN and SVGIG (reference sequence).